A single sample gave rise to the 30 T cell receptor beta chains below, sequenced in a study of cytomegalovirus exposure and HLA in healthy donors. The PCR used 60 Vbeta and 13 Jbeta primers. TCRdb keeps only in-frame clones here, not all; method: immunoSEQ multiplex PCR. The sample carries a few hundred thousand clones, less than 80% recorded once. Specimen: PBMCs. Receptors originate from a girl aged 2 to 9 in good health and CMV-seronegative.

V usage is TRBV30 and J usage is TRBJ2-7, with D hard to call. The CDR3 runs 12 residues. Between the trimmed V and J ends, which lost 2 bases and 1 base, there was a span of 6 bases. Germline V gene lookup returns CDR1 GTSNPN and CDR2 SVGIG (reference sequence). This CDR3 is CAWSIVSYEQYF. CDR3 coding DNA: TGTGCCTGGAGTATCGTTTCCTACGAGCAGTACTTC.

About this clone: This same CDR3 is encoded by further DNA sequences in the sample. This chain connects TRBV5-1 to TRBJ1-2; 8 nucleotides match TRBD1. CDR1 and CDR2 from the germline V gene are SGHRS and YFSETQ. The CDR3 is made up of 13 amino acids. Unmatched junction bases numbered 1, after V lost 0 bases and J lost 6 bases. The CDR3, as DNA: TGCGCCAGCAGCTTGGGACAGGGGAATGGCTACACCTTC. It translates to CASSLGQGNGYTF.

The chain recombines TRBV30 with TRBJ2-3; 8 positions match TRBD1. This CDR3 is 13 amino acids long. In germline, CDR1 is GTSNPN, CDR2 SVGIG (reference sequence). Germline trimming cut 5 bases from V and 3 bases from J; bases unmatched to any gene: 4. As DNA, the CDR3 is TGTGCCTGGGGGACAGGTGGTACAGATACGCAGTATTTT. It encodes CAWGTGGTDTQYF.

The chain joins TRBV7-3 to TRBJ1-3; D is ambiguous. This CDR3 is 14 amino acids long. The germline V and J ends were trimmed by 2 bases and 2 bases, with 7 bases remaining between them. The germline CDR1 and CDR2 sequences are SGHTA and FQGTGA. CDR3 coding DNA: TGTGCCAGCAGCTTATCGGGTGCTGGAAACACCATATATTTT. Translating gives CASSLSGAGNTIYF.

The gene calls are TRBV2 and TRBJ2-6; D possibly corresponds to TRBD2 (6 bases). Germline V gives CDR1 SNHLY, CDR2 FYNNEI. CDR3 length equals 14 residues. V was shortened by 8 bases and J by 0 bases, with 8 bases between the two germline ends. The DNA of the CDR3 is TGTGCCAGCTTCGGGAGCTCTGGGGCCAACGTCCTGACTTTC. This encodes CASFGSSGANVLTF.

This chain connects TRBV16 to TRBJ1-1; D not certain. The CDR3 has 16 amino acids. Deletions cut 4 bases from V and 0 bases from J, with 15 bases between. Germline CDR1 reads KGHSY; CDR2 reads FQNENV. Here the CDR3 DNA reads TGTGCCAGCAGCCGTGGAGTGGTCAACATGAACACTGAAGCTTTCTTT. Its translation is CASSRGVVNMNTEAFF.

This clone was recorded only once. V usage is TRBV14 and J usage is TRBJ1-2; TRBD1 aligns across 9 bases. This CDR3 region has 18 residues. Germline trimming cut 0 bases from V and 1 base from J; bases unmatched to any gene: 9. The germline V gene has CDR1 SGHDN and CDR2 FVKESK. In nucleotides, the CDR3 is TGTGCCAGCAGCCAAGATAAAGAGGGACAGGGCGTTAACTATGGCTACACCTTC. Protein product: CASSQDKEGQGVNYGYTF. Together with reference TRBV14 and TRBJ1-2, the CDR3 gives the full variable domain: EAGVTQFPSHSVIEKGQTVTLRCDPISGHDNLYWYRRVMGKEIKFLLHFVKESKQDESGMPNNRFLAERTGGTYSTLKVQPAELEDSGVYFCASSQDKEGQGVNYGYTFGSGTRLTVV.

The CDR3 DNA sequence: TGTGCCAGCAGCTTGGCCAAGAGTGAGCAGTTCTTC. This gives the protein CASSLAKSEQFF. This sequence joins TRBV5-6 and TRBJ2-1; unclear D gene. This CDR3 region has 12 residues. V lost 0 bases and J 9 bases, leaving 7 bases between the germline ends. Germline values: CDR1 SGHDT, CDR2 YYEEEE.

In its sample, this clone was seen once. The J gene is TRBJ2-7, the V gene TRBV18; TRBD2 might be the D (6 bases). The germline V gene encodes CDR1 KGHSH and CDR2 LQKENI. With 2 bases removed from V and 6 bases from J, the gap between germline ends came to 8 bases. The length of the CDR3 is 12 residues. CDR3 region: CASSPGGGEQYF. The CDR3 bases are TGTGCCAGCTCACCAGGGGGAGGCGAGCAGTACTTC.

In this sample, this clone turned up once. This rearrangement joins TRBV12-5 to TRBJ2-3; 12 bases align to TRBD2. The CDR3 totals 14 residues. The ends lost 5 bases at V and 11 bases at J; junction bases unmatched: 8. Germline assignment: CDR1 LGHNT and CDR2 FRNRAP. CDR3 coding DNA: TGTGCTAGTGGTGGACTAGCGGGACCGAGAGAGCAGTATTTT. Its protein product is CASGGLAGPREQYF.

The rearrangement links TRBV5-4 to TRBJ2-7; 9 bases line up with TRBD1. This CDR3 is built from 16 residues. V shed 1 base, J shed 2 bases, and the junction held 7 bases outside the gene matches. Germline assignment: CDR1 SGHNT and CDR2 YYREEE (reference sequence). In DNA, the CDR3 is TGTGCCAGCAGCTTGCCCGCTCGGACAGGGGCCTACGAGCAGTACTTC. Residues: CASSLPARTGAYEQYF.

The V call is TRBV11-3, the J call TRBJ2-3; weak D call: TRBD2 (6 bases). CDR3 length equals 16 residues. Germline V gene data show CDR1 as SGHNT and CDR2 as YENEEA. Trimming removed 6 bases from V and 2 bases from J, with 18 bases in between. The CDR3 coding sequence is TGTGCCAGCAGTGGTAGTGGAGGGATAAACACAGATACGCAGTATTTT. Translating it yields CASSGSGGINTDTQYF.

The chain joins TRBV4-2 to TRBJ2-1; D unclear. The germline CDR1 and CDR2 sequences are LGHNA and YNFKEQ. The length of the CDR3 is 15 residues. V was trimmed by 0 bases and J by 12 bases, leaving 18 bases between them. The CDR3 protein is CASSQDALGPGWQFF. CDR3 sequence (DNA): TGTGCCAGCAGCCAAGATGCTCTCGGTCCTGGTTGGCAGTTCTTC.

In its sample, this clone was seen a few times. V and J are TRBV29-1 and TRBJ2-3; 8 positions match TRBD2. The CDR3 runs 18 residues. Germline V gene data show CDR1 as SQVTM and CDR2 as ANQGSEA. V lost 4 bases and J lost 0; bases outside the gene matches: 15. For the CDR3, the DNA is TGCAGCGTTGTTTTCCTAGCGGGTTACGCTGCTAGCACAGATACGCAGTATTTT. It encodes CSVVFLAGYAASTDTQYF.

J is TRBJ2-3 and V is TRBV5-4, with D possibly matching TRBD1 (5 bases). The CDR3 covers 15 residues. From germline, CDR1 is SGHNT and CDR2 YYREEE (reference sequence). V was pared by 1 base and J by 4 bases, with 13 bases between. In nucleotides, the CDR3 is TGTGCCAGCAGCTTGCAGGGCGCGCGCGCAGATACGCAGTATTTT. Its translation is CASSLQGARADTQYF.

The chain joins TRBV5-1 to TRBJ2-5, with 8 bases fitting TRBD1. Germline CDR1 is SGHRS and CDR2 is YFSETQ. CDR3 length equals 13 residues. With 3 bases clipped from V and 5 bases from J, the junction kept 3 bases outside the gene matches. The CDR3 region has the DNA TGCGCCAGCAGCTCCAGGGGGCGGGAGACCCAGTACTTC. This encodes CASSSRGRETQYF. The entire variable domain, with the rest obtained from reference TRBV5-1 and TRBJ2-5, is as follows: KAGVTQTPRYLIKTRGQQVTLSCSPISGHRSVSWYQQTPGQGLQFLFEYFSETQRNKGNFPGRFSGRQFSNSRSEMNVSTLELGDSALYLCASSSRGRETQYFGPGTRLLVL.

The chain employs TRBV2 and TRBJ2-1; a weak D match, TRBD2 (6 bases). The V gene's germline CDR1 is SNHLY and CDR2 FYNNEI. The length of the CDR3 is 16 residues. V was cut by 3 bases and J by 3 bases, with 15 bases left in between. The DNA for the CDR3 is TGTGCCAGCAGTGAGCGGACTACCGCCCTCTACAATGAGCAGTTCTTC. Protein product: CASSERTTALYNEQFF. Full variable domain (rest looked up from reference TRBV2 and TRBJ2-1): EPEVTQTPSHQVTQMGQEVILRCVPISNHLYFYWYRQILGQKVEFLVSFYNNEISEKSEIFDDQFSVERPDGSNFTLKIRSTKLEDSAMYFCASSERTTALYNEQFFGPGTRLTVL.

The chain combines TRBV6-4 with TRBJ2-3; tentative D call: TRBD2 (5 bases). Trimming took 2 bases from V and 5 from J, leaving 11 bases between them. CDR3 length equals 14 residues. Germline CDR1 is MRHNA and CDR2 is SNTAGT. The CDR3 here is CASSDDGSVDTQYF. The CDR3 region has the DNA TGTGCCAGCAGTGACGATGGGAGCGTAGATACGCAGTATTTT.

The chain couples TRBV27 to TRBJ1-6, with TRBD1 identical over 8 bases. This CDR3 is built from 19 residues. Germline V CDR1 and CDR2: MNHEY, SMNVEV (reference sequence). After removal of 6 bases from V and 0 bases from J, the junction contained 13 bases not matched to a gene. The CDR3 DNA sequence: TGTGCCAGCAGGGCACTCCGGGACAGGTGGAGCTCCTATAATTCACCCCTCCACTTT. It is translated as CASRALRDRWSSYNSPLHF.

The chain is built from TRBV10-2 and TRBJ2-7; 8 bases match TRBD2. Per the germline V gene, CDR1 is WSHSY and CDR2 is SAAADI. This CDR3 comprises 15 residues. V shed 6 bases and J 0 bases; nucleotides not matched to a gene: 7. The CDR3 here is CASRASGLNSYEQYF. The DNA for the CDR3 is TGCGCCAGCAGGGCTAGCGGGCTGAACTCCTACGAGCAGTACTTC.

The chain uses TRBV2 and TRBJ2-2, with D perhaps TRBD1 (5 bases). Germline V gives CDR1 SNHLY, CDR2 FYNNEI. The CDR3 is 13 residues long. V lost 7 bases, J lost 8 bases, and 14 bases lay in between. CDR3 nucleotides: TGTGCCAGCAAACGTCAGGGTGCGGGGGAGCTGTTTTTT. Translated, it gives CASKRQGAGELFF.

Note on this clone: This same CDR3 is encoded by further DNA sequences in the sample. The chain joins TRBV5-1 to TRBJ2-5; 7 bases line up with TRBD2. CDR1 is SGHRS and CDR2 is YFSETQ in the germline V gene. After removal of 2 bases from V and 1 base from J, the junction contained 2 bases not matched to a gene. This CDR3 is 14 amino acids long. The chain's CDR3 is CASSLAGLQETQYF. In DNA form, the CDR3 reads TGCGCCAGCAGCTTAGCGGGACTCCAAGAGACCCAGTACTTC.

The chain combines TRBV9 with TRBJ2-5; 9 positions match TRBD2. In germline, CDR1 is SGDLS, CDR2 YYNGEE. The CDR3 is made up of 17 amino acids. The junction had 7 bases not matched to a gene; V was cut back by 0 bases and J by 1 base. The CDR3 region has the DNA TGTGCCAGCAGCGTAGGTTTTAGCGGGGGAACCCAAGAGACCCAGTACTTC. Protein sequence: CASSVGFSGGTQETQYF.

This clone showed up just a few times. The chain links TRBV30 to TRBJ1-5; no clear D. Deletions cut 1 base from V and 2 bases from J, with 6 bases between. CDR1 and CDR2 from the germline V gene are GTSNPN and SVGIG (reference sequence). This CDR3 has 13 residues. CDR3 nucleotides: TGTGCCTGGAGTGCCGGGGGCAATCAGCCCCAGCATTTT. Amino acids: CAWSAGGNQPQHF.

The genes are TRBV10-2 and TRBJ2-6; no reliable D call. The CDR3 sequence is 14 residues long. Trimming removed 8 bases from V and 1 base from J, with 9 bases in between. Germline V gene lookup returns CDR1 WSHSY and CDR2 SAAADI. The CDR3 loop is CASAIASGANVLTF. CDR3 sequence (DNA): TGCGCCAGCGCTATAGCATCTGGGGCCAACGTCCTGACTTTC.

The chain has TRBV30 and TRBJ1-2; 9 bases align to TRBD1. Germline assignment: CDR1 GTSNPN and CDR2 SVGIG (reference sequence). This CDR3 is built from 12 residues. V lost 5 bases, J lost 8 bases, and 6 bases stayed unmatched. CDR3 nucleotide sequence: TGTGCCTGGGGGCGGGACAGGGTCGGCTACACCTTC. Residues: CAWGRDRVGYTF.

The genes are TRBV6-6 and TRBJ2-7, with a possible D match to TRBD2 (5 bases). The CDR3 has 11 amino acids. Germline CDR1 is MNHNY and CDR2 is SVGAGI (reference sequence). Trimming cost V 8 bases and J 0 bases, with 5 bases left between them. CDR3 residues: CASGSSYEQYF. The CDR3 DNA follows: TGTGCCAGCGGGAGCTCCTACGAGCAGTACTTC.

This clone was picked up a small number of times. The rearrangement links TRBV27 to TRBJ1-1; maybe TRBD1 (5 bases). The V gene's germline CDR1 is MNHEY and CDR2 SMNVEV (reference sequence). CDR3 length: 14 amino acids. V was clipped by 0 bases and J by 7 bases, with 12 bases between them. The CDR3: CASSLSFRGNEAFF. The CDR3 DNA sequence: TGTGCCAGCAGTTTATCCTTCCGGGGGAATGAAGCTTTCTTT.

This chain uses TRBV30 with TRBJ2-7, with a possible D match to TRBD2 (5 bases). This CDR3 is 15 amino acids long. The V gene's germline CDR1 is GTSNPN and CDR2 SVGIG (reference sequence). Trimming shortened V by 2 bases and J by 3 bases, and 17 bases separated the two germline ends. The DNA of the CDR3 is TGTGCCTGGAGTCGATCTTGGCGGGTTTACTACGAGCAGTACTTC. The encoded protein is CAWSRSWRVYYEQYF.

The genes are TRBV7-9 and TRBJ2-7; D might be TRBD1 (5 bases). This CDR3 has 15 residues. Germline values: CDR1 SEHNR, CDR2 FQNEAQ (reference sequence). The ends were cut back, 5 bases at V and 2 bases at J, with 16 bases in the middle. The CDR3 DNA reads as TGTGCCAGCAGCCCCCCTTCGGCGGACACCTACGAGCAGTACTTC. Protein sequence: CASSPPSADTYEQYF.